This TCR beta chain was sequenced during a study of identical twins (TCRdb year 2016). At the level of the whole study: The study deep-sequenced TCR alpha and beta repertoires from monozygotic twins, unrelated adults of various ages and cord blood to test whether fetal clonotypes persist. To rule out contamination, replicate twin experiments were performed at different times with different library preparation protocols.

Only healthy Caucasian donors were included. Miltenyi CD45RO+ enrichment and human naive T-cell isolation kits were used to isolate memory (CD45RO+) and naive T cells from PBMC. The library was built by means of 5' RACE. TCRdb shows the sequencer as Illumina HiSeq 2000. Template switching introduced a universal primer binding site; the final cDNA contained a unique molecular identifier, enabling accurate counting of TCR cDNA molecules. Specific primers in the conserved constant-segment region were used to synthesize first-strand cDNA for TCR alpha and beta chains. Each cDNA library was double barcoded, with a SMART-Mk sample barcode plus Illumina barcodes, to control for contamination. TruSeq adapter sequences along with Illumina sample barcodes were introduced in two successive PCR steps. TCR alpha and beta cDNA libraries were sequenced on the Illumina HiSeq platform with custom primers. In the original analysis: MiGEC processed the raw reads to extract unique molecular identifiers, while MiXCR was used to determine the CDR3 positions. For each individual, recombination models were inferred using an EM algorithm with the repgenHMM and IGoR tools. Shared clonotype analysis was performed with the tcR package in R, normalizing sharing by the product of cloneset sizes. To study raw recombination free of thymic and clonal selection effects, out-of-frame nonproductive sequences were analyzed. TCRdb reprocessing: public reads trimmed at Q25 with fastp, clones called with MiXCR, in-frame beta chains kept. Every entry covers one CDR3 protein and lists the most common genes and DNA from its rows. TCRdb assigned the V and J calls; the authors' analysis was not used. This sample has around 100,000 distinct CDR3 sequences in its table, and 5.9% of those were observed once. The ten largest clones add up to about an eighth of the sample.

Many counts were recorded for this clonotype. The antigen this receptor binds is unknown. Qualities for individual bases were not recorded, and no much larger clone is one base off. Overall study outcomes, separate from this receptor: Because the same donors could not be followed over many years, the conclusions depended on cross-sectional statistical analysis. Compared with coincidental sharing between unrelated individuals, out-of-frame TCR alpha sequences shared between twins had an excess of sequences with low generation probability. Zero-insertion analyses could be partly confounded by invariant T cells such as MAIT and iNKT, although diverse VJ usage argued against such confounding for most clonotypes. Abundant cord blood beta clonotypes carried fewer insertions; young adult naive repertoires showed a weaker similar trend, while memory repertoires showed none. In beta out-of-frame sequences, excess twin sharing was weaker, because having fewer shared sequences lowered the signal-to-noise ratio. In monozygotic twins, recombination models systematically underestimated out-of-frame TCR alpha sharing, but the models matched the sharing seen between unrelated individuals.

CDR1 SGHVS and CDR2 FQNEAQ were looked up in the germline V gene. Relative to germline, V is missing 5 bases and J is missing 5 bases, with 11 bases of the junction outside any gene match. There are 16 amino acids in the CDR3, from cysteine to phenylalanine inclusive. Just CDR3 DNA is preserved here, 48 bases in frame from base 1. Sequences were obtained from memory T cells sorted from blood. According to the study, the label for this sample's cell subset or site signals: CD45RO+ enriched T cells. The TCR sequence derives from a woman in her fifties or sixties in good health. Here the chain combines TRBV7-8 and TRBJ2-1, with 8 middle bases fitting TRBD1. The sequenced DNA is TGTGCCAGCAGCAACAGACAGGGGAAATGGGACAATGAGCAGTTCTTC. Its product reads: CASSNRQGKWDNEQFF.